This T cell receptor beta chain was captured in a study of identical twins. J was trimmed by 2 bases and V by 5 bases; bases with no gene match: 5. The CDR3 extends over 15 amino acids. This clonotype appeared many times. Every donor was a healthy Caucasian. TCRdb itself ran the 5' RACE reads through MiXCR, one entry per CDR3 protein. Among approximately 670,000 distinct CDR3 sequences, 6.1% were seen once, and the ten largest hold 1.5% to 2%. The sequence was collected from a man aged 18 to 30 in good health. This rearrangement joins TRBV12-3 or TRBV12-4 to TRBJ2-1, with TRBD1 matching over 8 bases. Sequenced sample: naive T cells sorted from blood. CDR3 DNA sequence: TGTGCCAGCAGTCTTGACAGGGGCGCCTACAATGAGCAGTTCTTC. Translating gives CASSLDRGAYNEQFF.